These 30 T cell receptor beta chains originate from one sample sequenced in a study of response to subunit inactivated influenza vaccine. In TCRdb, the RT-PCR reads were re-called with MiXCR into one record per CDR3 protein. The repertoire holds about 500,000 distinct CDR3 sequences, with 15% to 20% as singletons. This sample comprised CD4+ T cells sorted from PBMCs, obtained around 25 months after vaccination. The receptors come from a man in his fifties or sixties who received an inactivated influenza vaccine.

This chain uses TRBV10-3 with TRBJ2-7; 10 bases match TRBD2. V was pared by 4 bases and J by 4 bases, with 1 base of the junction left unmatched. Germline V lookup: CDR1 ENHRY, CDR2 SYGVKD. CDR3 length: 13 amino acids. The CDR3 DNA reads TGTGCCATCAGTGGGGGACTAGCGTACGAGCAGTACTTC. This gives the protein CAISGGLAYEQYF.

CDR3 in DNA: TGCGCCAGCAGCTTGTGGCCGGAGAACACCGGGGAGCTGTTTTTT. Protein product: CASSLWPENTGELFF. The chain employs TRBV5-1 and TRBJ2-2; D ambiguous. Per the germline V gene, CDR1 is SGHRS and CDR2 is YFSETQ. The ends were cut back, 1 base at V and 1 base at J, with 8 bases in the middle. This CDR3 region has 15 residues.

This clonotype has a handful of counts. The V gene is TRBV20-1, the J gene TRBJ2-3; D remains unclear. Germline V gene lookup returns CDR1 DFQATT and CDR2 SNEGSKA (reference sequence). The CDR3 is made up of 16 amino acids. The V end lost 2 bases, the J end lost 4 bases, and 19 bases lay between the germline ends. The CDR3 coding sequence is TGCAGTGCTAGACCCGTAGCCCCCCTTATAGCAGATACGCAGTATTTT. Amino acid sequence: CSARPVAPLIADTQYF.

The CDR3 region has the DNA TGTGCCAGCAGTGAATTAGCAGGGGTAGAGACCCAGTACTTC. Its protein product is CASSELAGVETQYF. The chain combines TRBV2 with TRBJ2-5; the D gene is possibly TRBD1 (6 bases). V lost 2 bases and J lost 4, with 11 bases in between. From germline, CDR1 is SNHLY and CDR2 FYNNEI. The CDR3 consists of 14 residues.

The V gene is TRBV3-1, the J gene TRBJ2-7, with D tentatively TRBD1 (5 bases). Germline V gene lookup returns CDR1 LGHDT and CDR2 YNNKEL (reference sequence). The CDR3 is 15 amino acids. V lost 0 bases, J lost 2 bases, and 11 bases lay in between. CDR3: CASSQDQTATYEQYF. The CDR3 DNA reads TGTGCCAGCAGCCAAGATCAGACAGCTACCTACGAGCAGTACTTC.

The V and J genes are TRBV20-1 and TRBJ1-5; D is ambiguous. CDR1 and CDR2 from the germline V gene are DFQATT and SNEGSKA (reference sequence). The CDR3 runs 13 residues. V was trimmed by 6 bases and J by 6 bases, leaving 15 bases between them. Written as DNA, the CDR3 is TGCAGTGCCCATCGGGTCTTCGGTCAGCCCCAGCATTTT. Its translation: CSAHRVFGQPQHF.

This clonotype showed up many times. The rearrangement joins TRBV7-2 to TRBJ2-5; 14 nucleotides match TRBD2. Germline assignment: CDR1 SGHTA and CDR2 FQGNSA. The CDR3 has 17 amino acids. Losses at the gene ends were 5 bases for V and 5 bases for J; bases not matched to a gene: 10. CDR3 DNA: TGTGCCAGCAGCCCCGAGACTAGCGGGAGGGCCTGGGAGACCCAGTACTTC. Residues: CASSPETSGRAWETQYF.

This clonotype was counted a few times. The CDR3 DNA follows: TGTGCCATCAGTGACCTCAGGGCCTCCACAGATACGCAGTATTTT. The encoded protein is CAISDLRASTDTQYF. This sequence joins TRBV10-3 and TRBJ2-3, with a tentative D call TRBD1 (5 bases). The CDR3 runs 15 residues. Between the trimmed V and J ends, which lost 3 bases and 2 bases, there was a span of 12 bases. The germline gives CDR1 ENHRY, CDR2 SYGVKD.

This chain links TRBV4-3 with TRBJ1-4, with D possibly being TRBD1 (5 bases). V lost 0 bases, J lost 5 bases, and 10 bases lay in between. There are 15 residues in the CDR3. Germline lookup yields CDR1 LGHNA and CDR2 YSLEER. Here the CDR3 reads CASSQDIRENEKLFF. The CDR3 DNA reads TGCGCCAGCAGCCAAGATATCAGGGAAAATGAAAAACTGTTTTTT.

This clonotype showed up just a few times. The chain has TRBV20-1 and TRBJ1-1; the D gene is possibly TRBD1 (5 bases). This CDR3 contains 14 residues. The V end was cut by 0 bases, the J end by 5 bases, with 13 bases between. CDR1 is DFQATT, CDR2 SNEGSKA, per germline (reference sequence). CDR3 sequence: CSARDGLGGTEAFF. The CDR3 DNA reads as TGCAGTGCTAGAGATGGTTTGGGGGGAACTGAAGCTTTCTTT.

The rearrangement uses TRBV10-3 and TRBJ1-6, with 7 bases identical to TRBD1. Germline V gene sequence: CDR1 ENHRY, CDR2 SYGVKD. V was pared by 2 bases and J by 5 bases, with 3 bases of the junction left unmatched. This CDR3 region has 15 residues. The CDR3 DNA reads TGTGCCATCAGTGAGAGAGGGGGCGATAATTCACCCCTCCACTTT. Translated, it gives CAISERGGDNSPLHF.

This clonotype was observed a handful of times. The V gene is TRBV12-3 or TRBV12-4, the J gene TRBJ2-1; D may be TRBD2 (7 bases). The CDR3 has 14 amino acids. Trimming took 1 base from V and 8 from J, leaving 12 bases between them. Here the CDR3 reads CASSLGGGGDEQFF. DNA for the CDR3: TGTGCCAGCAGTTTAGGGGGGGGCGGCGATGAGCAGTTCTTC.

The rearrangement joins TRBV5-1 to TRBJ2-2; tentatively, D is TRBD2 (6 bases). The length of the CDR3 is 15 residues. Trimming left V 5 bases short and J 4 bases short, with 15 bases between. The germline V gene has CDR1 SGHRS and CDR2 YFSETQ. CDR3 sequence: CASRRAVGGTGELFF. As DNA, the CDR3 is TGCGCCAGCAGAAGGGCGGTCGGGGGCACCGGGGAGCTGTTTTTT.

Concerning this clonotype itself: Relative to the germline gene, one junction end is altered; a read error may explain this. This chain uses TRBV7-7 with TRBJ1-1; D remains unclear. The CDR3 is made up of 14 amino acids. Germline V gene data show CDR1 as SSHAT and CDR2 as FNYEAQ (reference sequence). CDR3 residues: CASSPLGSNTEAFF. CDR3 nucleotide sequence: TGTGCTAGCAGCCCACTGGGATCGAACACTGAAGCTTTCTTT.

This clonotype was seen at least ten times. The rearrangement uses TRBV20-1 and TRBJ2-2; D gene unclear. V dropped 4 bases and J dropped 2 bases, with 5 bases sitting between them. The CDR3 sequence is 12 residues long. Germline V gene lookup returns CDR1 DFQATT and CDR2 SNEGSKA (reference sequence). The DNA of the CDR3 is TGCAGTGCTAAACCTAACACCGGGGAGCTGTTTTTT. The encoded protein is CSAKPNTGELFF.

The chain employs TRBV6-1 and TRBJ2-3; 9 positions agree with TRBD2. CDR1 MNHNS and CDR2 SASEGT come from the germline V gene. The length of the CDR3 is 15 residues. The J segment lost 4 bases and the V segment lost 6 bases, leaving 8 bases of the junction unmatched. The CDR3 reads CASRRRGGLPDTQYF. Written as DNA, the CDR3 is TGTGCCAGCAGAAGGCGGGGGGGCCTGCCAGATACGCAGTATTTT.

The V gene is TRBV10-3, the J gene TRBJ2-2, with 8 nucleotides matching TRBD2. The germline V gene encodes CDR1 ENHRY and CDR2 SYGVKD. The CDR3 has 13 residues. V lost 6 bases, J lost 4 bases, and 1 base stayed unmatched. CDR3 residues: CAISGRGTGELFF. The CDR3 DNA sequence: TGTGCCATCAGCGGGAGGGGCACCGGGGAGCTGTTTTTT.

This chain joins TRBV2 and TRBJ2-7; 8 positions match TRBD1. The J segment lost 5 bases and the V segment lost 6 bases, leaving 3 bases of the junction unmatched. Germline CDR1 is SNHLY and CDR2 is FYNNEI. The CDR3 contains 12 residues. DNA of the CDR3: TGTGCCAGCAGGGCAGGGGGCGACGAGCAGTACTTC. This translates into CASRAGGDEQYF.

This chain uses TRBV5-1 with TRBJ2-7; D tentatively fits TRBD1 or TRBD2 (5 bases each). CDR1 SGHRS and CDR2 YFSETQ come from the germline V gene. V was pared by 4 bases and J by 0 bases, with 17 bases between. The CDR3 consists of 16 residues. The CDR3 region has the DNA TGCGCCAGCAGCCCGGGACGGCGGCTAAGCTCCTACGAGCAGTACTTC. As protein: CASSPGRRLSSYEQYF.

This clonotype was observed a handful of times. The gene calls are TRBV5-5 and TRBJ1-1; 8 positions match TRBD1. The CDR3 length is 15 residues. CDR1 is SGHKS and CDR2 is YYEKEE in the germline V gene (reference sequence). V shed 3 bases, J shed 1 base, and the junction held 5 bases outside the gene matches. The CDR3 is CASSSFTGGNTEAFF. CDR3 DNA: TGTGCCAGCAGCTCATTCACAGGGGGGAACACTGAAGCTTTCTTT.

The chain combines TRBV20-1 with TRBJ2-1, with 12 positions matching TRBD2. This CDR3 has 15 amino acids. V was pared by 4 bases and J by 8 bases, with 9 bases of the junction left unmatched. Germline CDR1 and CDR2: DFQATT and SNEGSKA (reference sequence). The CDR3 protein is CSANDLAGGPHEQFF. The DNA of the CDR3 is TGCAGTGCTAACGACCTAGCGGGGGGGCCCCATGAGCAGTTCTTC.

The rearrangement joins TRBV7-2 to TRBJ1-3, with unresolved D. Germline assignment: CDR1 SGHTA and CDR2 FQGNSA. Trimming removed 2 bases at V and 4 bases at J, with 12 bases between. This CDR3 contains 15 residues. CDR3 region: CASSLTAAGGNTIYF. CDR3 DNA sequence: TGTGCCAGCAGCTTAACAGCTGCGGGAGGAAACACCATATATTTT.

A few counts support this clonotype. V gene TRBV14 combines with J gene TRBJ2-1; perhaps TRBD1 as D (5 bases). The ends were cut back, 4 bases at V and 9 bases at J, with 13 bases in the middle. This CDR3 is built from 13 residues. CDR1 and CDR2 from the germline V gene are SGHDN and FVKESK. This CDR3 reads CASSPDRGGEQFF. The CDR3 DNA reads as TGTGCCAGCAGCCCGGATAGGGGCGGTGAGCAGTTCTTC.

The V call is TRBV5-1, the J call TRBJ2-2, with unresolved D. The CDR3 consists of 13 residues. With 6 bases removed from V and 3 bases from J, the gap between germline ends came to 9 bases. Germline CDR1 SGHRS, CDR2 YFSETQ. This CDR3 reads CASKGSDTGELFF. The CDR3 coding sequence is TGCGCCAGCAAAGGGTCGGACACCGGGGAGCTGTTTTTT.

This clonotype was counted a few times. The chain uses TRBV28 and TRBJ2-5; TRBD1 is a possible D gene (6 bases). The CDR3 is 15 residues long. Germline V gene lookup returns CDR1 MDHEN and CDR2 SYDVKM. V lost 6 bases and J lost 9, with 23 bases in between. DNA for the CDR3: TGTGCCAGCAGCCCAACAGGGTTTGGGGTCGAGGCCCAGTACTTC. Amino acids: CASSPTGFGVEAQYF.

The V and J genes are TRBV5-6 and TRBJ2-3, with TRBD1 matching over 8 bases. V was clipped by 3 bases and J by 2 bases; unmatched bases: 8. CDR3 size: 16 residues. Germline V gene lookup returns CDR1 SGHDT and CDR2 YYEEEE. DNA of the CDR3: TGTGCCAGCAGCTCTCAAGGACAGGGACTCACAGATACGCAGTATTTT. Its translation is CASSSQGQGLTDTQYF.

The V gene is TRBV12-3 or TRBV12-4, the J gene TRBJ2-1, with D perhaps matching TRBD2 (6 bases). Trimming left V 7 bases short and J 7 bases short, with 14 bases between. The CDR3 loop spans 13 amino acids. This CDR3 is CASTSNRGNEQFF. Written as DNA, the CDR3 is TGTGCCAGCACCTCCAATCGGGGGAATGAGCAGTTCTTC.

This chain joins TRBV5-5 and TRBJ1-5; no clear D gene. V lost 0 bases and J 5 bases, leaving 9 bases between the germline ends. This CDR3 comprises 14 residues. Germline V lookup: CDR1 SGHKS, CDR2 YYEKEE (reference sequence). DNA of the CDR3: TGTGCCAGCAGCTTGGGATGGAAGGATCAGCCCCAGCATTTT. This codes for CASSLGWKDQPQHF.

This chain uses TRBV4-2 with TRBJ2-1, with D maybe TRBD2 (5 bases). Germline CDR1 is LGHNA and CDR2 is YNFKEQ. This CDR3 spans 15 amino acids. Trimming took 0 bases from V and 5 from J, leaving 11 bases between them. Here the CDR3 DNA reads TGTGCCAGCAGCCAAGAACAAGCGGTGAACAATGAGCAGTTCTTC. Encoded protein: CASSQEQAVNNEQFF.

This clonotype was found a few times. The chain recombines TRBV12-3 or TRBV12-4 with TRBJ2-3; a weak D match, TRBD2 (5 bases). V lost 4 bases, J lost 2 bases, and 10 bases lay in between. The CDR3 has 14 amino acids. The CDR3 DNA reads as TGTGCCAGCAGTTCGGGGTCAAACACAGATACGCAGTATTTT. This codes for CASSSGSNTDTQYF.